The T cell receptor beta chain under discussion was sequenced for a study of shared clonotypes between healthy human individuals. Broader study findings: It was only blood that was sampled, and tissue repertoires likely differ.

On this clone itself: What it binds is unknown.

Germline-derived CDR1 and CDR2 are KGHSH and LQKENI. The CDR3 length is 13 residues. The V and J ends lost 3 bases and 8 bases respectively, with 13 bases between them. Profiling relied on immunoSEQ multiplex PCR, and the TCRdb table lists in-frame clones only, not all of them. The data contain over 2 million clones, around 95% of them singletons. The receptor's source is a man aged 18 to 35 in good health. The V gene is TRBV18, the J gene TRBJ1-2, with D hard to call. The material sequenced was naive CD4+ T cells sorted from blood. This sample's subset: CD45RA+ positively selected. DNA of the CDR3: TGTGCCAGCTCACCGATAGTAACTGGCGGCTACACCTTC. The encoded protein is CASSPIVTGGYTF.